Here is one T cell receptor beta chain with its context. Its antigen is undetermined. V dropped 3 bases and J dropped 5 bases, with 6 bases sitting between them. Germline lookup yields CDR1 GTSNPN and CDR2 SVGIG (reference sequence). The CDR3 length is 11 residues. These data belong to a study of chemoradiotherapy in HPV16-positive cancers. Study overall: Candidate HPV-specific clones and shared TCR motifs came from two HPV16-positive patients.

Produced via immunoSEQ multiplex PCR; TCRdb's table is partial and in-frame only. The top ten clones hold 3% of a sample with about 4,000 clones, 94% of them seen once. Whole-study findings and limits: Functional assays defining HPV-specific T cells used only a couple of HPV16-positive patients. Candidate HPV-specific clones and E7-related TCR motifs grew in tumor during treatment. In HPV16-positive patients, HPV-responsive T-cell expansion tracked better recurrence-free survival.

The chain recombines TRBV30 with TRBJ2-3; D remains unclear. The clonotype comes from a human donor with HPV-associated anogenital cancer. The sample was taken from a patient who underwent chemoradiotherapy. Here the CDR3 DNA reads TGTGCCTGGAGCCCAAAAGATACGCAGTATTTT. It is translated as CAWSPKDTQYF. Using reference TRBV30 and TRBJ2-3 for the parts outside the CDR3, the full variable domain is SQTIHQWPATLVQPVGSPLSLECTVEGTSNPNLYWYRQAAGRGLQLLFYSVGIGQISSEVPQNLSASRPQDRQFILSSKKLLLSDSGFYLCAWSPKDTQYFGPGTRLTVL.